This T cell receptor (beta chain) was recorded in a study of blood T cells in healthy people across ages. Study-wide context: Template switching captured about one barcoded beta molecule per two T cells.

A word on this clonotype: Its antigen is currently unknown. A read error is possible here, since a much larger clone lies one base away.

Germline CDR1 SGHKS, CDR2 YYEKEE (reference sequence). The CDR3 is 15 residues long. The donors, healthy Caucasians from Russia, were aged about 6 to 95. PBMCs were isolated at a quantity of at least 6 million per sample. Through a sample-barcoded 5' primer and a J-beta primer mix, a second PCR was run for about 6 to 11 cycles. TCRdb independently ran MiXCR on the 5' RACE reads; one entry per CDR3 protein. The sample contains some 1.5 million distinct CDR3 sequences, roughly 27% of which appear only once. Findings and caveats of the study: The long-lived group displayed more naive CD4+ cells, plus higher diversity, than the aged donors did.

This chain links TRBV5-5 with TRBJ2-7; possibly TRBD1 for D (6 bases). What was sequenced was blood. This clonotype was sampled from a woman in her 30s in good health. The CDR3 is CAGSPRTVNSYEQYF. For the CDR3, the DNA is TGTGCCGGCAGCCCCCGGACAGTGAACTCCTACGAGCAGTACTTC. Together with reference TRBV5-5 and TRBJ2-7, the CDR3 gives the full variable domain: DAGVTQSPTHLIKTRGQQVTLRCSPISGHKSVSWYQQVLGQGPQFIFQYYEKEERGRGNFPDRFSARQFPNYSSELNVNALLLGDSALYLCAGSPRTVNSYEQYFGPGTRLTVT.